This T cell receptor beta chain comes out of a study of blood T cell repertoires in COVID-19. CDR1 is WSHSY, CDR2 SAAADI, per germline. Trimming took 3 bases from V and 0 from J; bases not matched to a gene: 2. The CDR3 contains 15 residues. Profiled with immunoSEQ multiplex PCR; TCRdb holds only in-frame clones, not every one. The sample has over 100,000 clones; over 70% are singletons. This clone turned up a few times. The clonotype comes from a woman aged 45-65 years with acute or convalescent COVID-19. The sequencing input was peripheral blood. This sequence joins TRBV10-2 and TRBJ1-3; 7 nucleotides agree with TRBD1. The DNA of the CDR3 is TGCGCCAGCAGTGAAGGGGGCTACTCTGGAAACACCATATATTTT. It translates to CASSEGGYSGNTIYF.